The TCR beta chain under discussion was sequenced for a study of shared clonotypes between healthy human individuals. The naive CD8 population came from CD45RO-negative cells selected for CCR7, without terminally differentiated effector memory CD45RA+ cells. Clones were read by immunoSEQ multiplex PCR, and TCRdb kept only the in-frame ones, dropping some. Here the sample spans 1.5 million to 2.5 million clones, approximately 94% being singletons. V was clipped by 3 bases and J by 6 bases; unmatched bases: 14. The CDR3 totals 19 residues. The germline V gene encodes CDR1 SGHNT and CDR2 YYREEE (reference sequence).

The specimen sequenced was naive CD8+ T cells sorted from blood. V usage is TRBV5-4 and J usage is TRBJ2-4; 14 nucleotides agree with TRBD2. This clonotype originated in a young man in good health. CDR3 DNA: TGTGCCAGCAGCTCTTTACCGGGACTAGCGGGGGCGCGTGTAAACATTCAGTACTTC. Protein sequence: CASSSLPGLAGARVNIQYF.